This T cell receptor beta chain was captured by sequencing in a study of vaccination effects on CD4 cells after COVID-19. About this clone: Its specificity is not known.

Antigen-specific CD4+ T cells were expanded with viral peptide pools in the ViraFEST assay before sequencing. The culture ran for approximately 11 days before CD4+ T cells were isolated. The vaccine given was either BNT162b2 or mRNA-1273, in two doses. CDR3 length: 13 amino acids. The V and J ends lost 4 bases and 7 bases, in that order; junction bases with no gene match: 3. Germline loops: CDR1 SNHLY, CDR2 FYNNEI. Produced via immunoSEQ multiplex PCR; TCRdb's table is partial and in-frame only. The sample holds approximately 31,000 clones, approximately 72% seen once. This clonotype was obtained from a human donor who received a COVID-19 vaccine. The J gene is TRBJ1-1, the V gene TRBV2; 10 bases fit TRBD1. Sample: CD4+ T cells from PBMCs cultured with HCoV-229E spike peptides, taken after COVID-19 vaccination. The CDR3 nucleotides are TGTGCCAGCAGTGGACAGGGGGCGGGTGAAGCTTTCTTT. Protein: CASSGQGAGEAFF. Using reference TRBV2 and TRBJ1-1 for the parts outside the CDR3, the full variable domain is EPEVTQTPSHQVTQMGQEVILRCVPISNHLYFYWYRQILGQKVEFLVSFYNNEISEKSEIFDDQFSVERPDGSNFTLKIRSTKLEDSAMYFCASSGQGAGEAFFGQGTRLTVV.